A single T cell receptor beta chain is shown here with its context. The sample is drawn from a study of OX40 agonist ivuxolimab in advanced cancers. Overall study: Hepatocellular carcinoma, melanoma, renal cell or head and neck cancer affected the dose-escalation patients. Patients achieving partial responses numbered three: one hepatocellular carcinoma case and two cutaneous melanoma cases.

The data were produced by immunoSEQ multiplex PCR, yet TCRdb's version contains in-frame clones alone and is incomplete. The sample holds about 12,000 clones, under 75% seen once. This receptor was obtained from an adult with an advanced solid tumor such as melanoma, head and neck, liver or kidney cancer. This specimen consisted of CD4+ or CD8+ T cells sorted from blood, obtained in a trial of the OX40 agonist ivuxolimab.

The CDR3 here is CARIYEYWTQYF. Written as DNA, the CDR3 is TGTGCCAGAATTTACGAGTATTGGACCCAGTACTTC. V is TRBV5-3 and J is TRBJ2-5; no reliable D call. TRBV5-3 has ORF status, its function being uncertain. The length of the CDR3 is 12 residues. V was clipped by 6 bases and J by 7 bases, with 13 bases between them.